The 17 T cell receptor beta chains in this list originate from one sample, sequenced in a study of blood T cells in healthy people across ages. Using a J-beta primer mix together with a sample-barcoded 5' primer, a second PCR was run for about 6 to 11 cycles. Each CDR3 protein gets one entry after TCRdb re-called the 5' RACE reads with MiXCR. Counted here are some 800,000 distinct CDR3 sequences, around two fifths occurring once; the ten biggest clones make up around 18%. Sequencing input: blood. The receptors derive from a man aged 60-69 years in good health.

This clonotype was detected a few times. This chain links TRBV5-1 with TRBJ2-5, with D unclear. Trimming stripped 3 bases from V and 2 bases from J, with 11 bases between. Germline V gene sequence: CDR1 SGHRS, CDR2 YFSETQ. This CDR3 region has 14 residues. The CDR3 DNA reads as TGCGCCAGCAGCTCTTTCCCGCGGCAAGAGACCCAGTACTTC. Encoded protein: CASSSFPRQETQYF.

This chain uses TRBV14 with TRBJ1-1; D unresolved. CDR3 length: 14 residues. The V and J ends lost 0 bases and 5 bases respectively, with 10 bases between them. The germline gives CDR1 SGHDN, CDR2 FVKESK. CDR3 in amino acids: CASSQDWGSTEAFF. In DNA form, the CDR3 reads TGTGCCAGCAGCCAAGATTGGGGTTCTACTGAAGCTTTCTTT.

The chain carries TRBV4-3 and TRBJ2-1; D not certain. The CDR3 runs to 17 residues. Germline CDR1 LGHNA, CDR2 YSLEER. Trimming left V 0 bases short and J 8 bases short, with 20 bases between. CDR3 sequence reads: CASSQEWAVSSLDEQFF. The CDR3 nucleotides read TGCGCCAGCAGCCAAGAGTGGGCAGTCTCCTCTCTCGATGAGCAGTTCTTC.

This sequence joins TRBV7-9 and TRBJ1-5; TRBD1 aligns across 7 bases. V lost 6 bases, J lost 3 bases, and 5 bases stayed unmatched. This CDR3 region has 14 residues. The germline CDR1 and CDR2 sequences are SEHNR and FQNEAQ (reference sequence). CDR3 bases: TGTGCCAGCAGACGGGACAGCGACAATCAGCCCCAGCATTTT. The encoded protein is CASRRDSDNQPQHF.

This clonotype occurred a few times. This chain connects TRBV4-1 to TRBJ2-7; D gene uncertain. The CDR3 is made up of 13 amino acids. Per the germline V gene, CDR1 is MGHRA and CDR2 is YSYEKL. The V end was cut by 4 bases, the J end by 5 bases, with 12 bases between. The CDR3 reads CASSPSLQNEQYF. The CDR3 DNA follows: TGCGCCAGCAGCCCTTCCCTCCAGAACGAGCAGTACTTC.

V gene TRBV10-3 combines with J gene TRBJ1-2; D might be TRBD1 (6 bases). The CDR3 runs 13 residues. The germline V gene encodes CDR1 ENHRY and CDR2 SYGVKD. Trimming took 6 bases from V and 7 from J, leaving 15 bases between them. This CDR3 reads CAISDMGGPGYTF. Here the CDR3 DNA reads TGTGCCATCAGCGATATGGGGGGCCCTGGCTACACCTTC.

The chain carries TRBV14 and TRBJ2-7; 10 bases agree with TRBD1. The V gene's germline CDR1 is SGHDN and CDR2 FVKESK. The V and J ends lost 10 bases and 3 bases, in that order; junction bases with no gene match: 12. CDR3 size: 15 residues. The CDR3 loop is CANSAGTGDFYEQYF. The CDR3 bases are TGTGCCAACAGTGCCGGGACAGGGGATTTCTACGAGCAGTACTTC.

This chain's CDR3 is CASSSGGAMYQPQHF. CDR3 nucleotides: TGTGCCAGCAGTTCAGGTGGGGCGATGTATCAGCCCCAGCATTTT. The genes are TRBV7-8 and TRBJ1-5; maybe TRBD1 (5 bases). This CDR3 has 15 amino acids. Germline assignment: CDR1 SGHVS and CDR2 FQNEAQ. V was shortened by 6 bases and J by 5 bases, with 17 bases between the two germline ends.

This chain joins TRBV13 and TRBJ2-1; D is tentatively TRBD1 or TRBD2 (5 bases each). Between the trimmed V and J ends, which lost 2 bases and 7 bases, there was a span of 15 bases. The CDR3 has 15 amino acids. From germline, CDR1 is PRHDT and CDR2 FYEKMQ (reference sequence). Written as DNA, the CDR3 is TGTGCCAGCAGCTTACCCACGGGACGGCGAAATGAGCAGTTCTTC. It encodes CASSLPTGRRNEQFF.

This clonotype came up a few times. The chain couples TRBV3-1 to TRBJ2-5, with D hard to call. V was cut by 0 bases and J by 4 bases, with 9 bases left in between. There are 14 residues in the CDR3. Germline V lookup: CDR1 LGHDT, CDR2 YNNKEL (reference sequence). The CDR3 DNA reads TGTGCCAGCAGCCAAGATCACCAACGAGAGACCCAGTACTTC. Its translation: CASSQDHQRETQYF.

The V and J genes are TRBV7-9 and TRBJ2-7; D assignment may be TRBD1 or TRBD2 (5 bases each). Germline V lookup: CDR1 SEHNR, CDR2 FQNEAQ (reference sequence). This CDR3 is 13 amino acids long. Trimming removed 4 bases at V and 2 bases at J, with 9 bases between. CDR3 residues: CASSSRDAYEQYF. The CDR3, as DNA: TGTGCCAGCAGCTCCCGGGACGCCTACGAGCAGTACTTC. The full variable domain, with the rest looked up from reference TRBV7-9 and TRBJ2-7, is DTGVSQNPRHKITKRGQNVTFRCDPISEHNRLYWYRQTLGQGPEFLTYFQNEAQLEKSRLLSDRFSAERPKGSFSTLEIQRTEQGDSAMYLCASSSRDAYEQYFGPGTRLTVT.

This clonotype has more than one count but fewer than ten. A read error may account for a junction end that differs from germline. The CDR3 nucleotides read TGTGCTAGCAGCCTACAAGCAGGGCGGGAGACCCAGTACTTC. Its protein is CASSLQAGRETQYF. The rearrangement joins TRBV7-7 to TRBJ2-5; perhaps TRBD1 as D (5 bases). Germline V gene sequence: CDR1 SSHAT, CDR2 FNYEAQ (reference sequence). The CDR3 is 14 amino acids. Full variable domain (remainder filled in from reference TRBV7-7 and TRBJ2-5): GAGVSQSPRYKVTKRGQDVTLRCDPISSHATLYWYQQALGQGPEFLTYFNYEAQPDKSGLPSDRFSAERPEGSISTLTIQRTEQRDSAMYRCASSLQAGRETQYFGPGTRLLVL.

The chain employs TRBV4-3 and TRBJ2-3, with 7 nucleotides matching TRBD2. From germline, CDR1 is LGHNA and CDR2 YSLEER. The CDR3 runs 13 residues. The V segment lost 6 bases and the J segment 3 bases; nucleotides outside the gene matches: 3. CDR3 loop: CASRPAGTDTQYF. For the CDR3, the DNA is TGCGCCAGCAGACCAGCGGGGACAGATACGCAGTATTTT.

This clonotype was counted between two and nine times. The rearrangement joins TRBV7-2 to TRBJ2-6, with D possibly being TRBD1 (6 bases). Trimming took off 4 bases at V and 0 bases at J, with 19 bases between the two ends. CDR3 length: 19 amino acids. The germline CDR1 and CDR2 sequences are SGHTA and FQGNSA. CDR3 protein: CASSWVAGDVGSGANVLTF. The CDR3, as DNA: TGTGCCAGCAGCTGGGTAGCAGGGGATGTTGGCTCTGGGGCCAACGTCCTGACTTTC. Variable domain in full (rest from reference TRBV7-2 and TRBJ2-6): GAGVSQSPSNKVTEKGKDVELRCDPISGHTALYWYRQSLGQGLEFLIYFQGNSAPDKSGLPSDRFSAERTGGSVSTLTIQRTQQEDSAVYLCASSWVAGDVGSGANVLTFGAGSRLTVL.

The rearrangement uses TRBV29-1 and TRBJ1-1; D unclear. This CDR3 spans 15 amino acids. V shed 0 bases and J shed 2 bases, with 13 bases lying between them. Germline V gene data show CDR1 as SQVTM and CDR2 as ANQGSEA. In DNA form, the CDR3 reads TGCAGCGTTGAAGATCCTAGGGAGGTAAACACTGAAGCTTTCTTT. Protein sequence: CSVEDPREVNTEAFF.

This clonotype was counted a few times. J is TRBJ2-5 and V is TRBV5-1; D not resolved. Germline CDR1 and CDR2: SGHRS and YFSETQ. Trimming shortened V by 5 bases and J by 6 bases, and 17 bases separated the two germline ends. This CDR3 has 14 amino acids. The CDR3 reads CASREGPGVKTQYF. CDR3 DNA: TGCGCCAGCAGAGAAGGGCCTGGCGTTAAGACCCAGTACTTC.

The chain carries TRBV20-1 and TRBJ1-5; TRBD1 agrees at 7 bases. V lost 3 bases and J lost 0; bases outside the gene matches: 17. CDR3 length: 19 amino acids. Germline-derived CDR1 and CDR2 are DFQATT and SNEGSKA (reference sequence). CDR3 region: CSARGSVPGDRYSNQPQHF. The CDR3 DNA is TGCAGTGCTAGGGGGTCAGTTCCCGGGGACAGATATAGCAATCAGCCCCAGCATTTT.